These 24 T cell receptor beta chains originate from one sample sequenced in a study of Graves' ophthalmopathy and Graves' hyperthyroidism. RNA transcripts were the source from which TCR beta CDR3 regions were amplified. Investigators did first-round RT-PCR with HTBI primers, then second-round multiplex PCR. TCRdb analysed the multiplex PCR reads with MiXCR anew, one entry per CDR3 protein. This sample carries 650,000 to 900,000 distinct CDR3 sequences, around 40% of them seen once, and the ten largest clones take roughly 46%. The sequenced material came from peripheral blood. Source of these receptors: an adult man with Graves' ophthalmopathy.

V and J are TRBV12-5 and TRBJ1-1; no clear D. Germline assignment: CDR1 LGHNT and CDR2 FRNRAP. V was cut by 7 bases and J by 5 bases, with 8 bases left in between. The CDR3 has 11 amino acids. The CDR3 region has the DNA TGTGCTAGTGCTATGAGTACTGAAGCTTTCTTT. This codes for CASAMSTEAFF.

Remarks on this clonotype: A junction boundary mismatches the germline segment, possibly from a read error. This chain connects TRBV5-4 to TRBJ2-7; TRBD2 is a possible D gene (5 bases). Per germline, CDR1 SGHNT and CDR2 YYREEE (reference sequence). CDR3 length equals 11 residues. CDR3 DNA: TGTACCAGCGGCTTCTCCTACGAGCAGTACTTC. Its protein product is CTSGFSYEQYF.

This clonotype was observed many times. The V gene is TRBV19, the J gene TRBJ1-1, with D possibly TRBD1 on 5 matching bases. This CDR3 spans 15 amino acids. Germline CDR1 reads LNHDA; CDR2 reads SQIVND (reference sequence). V gave up 7 bases and J gave up 2 bases, with 17 bases separating them. For the CDR3, the DNA is TGTGCCAGTAATCATCCAGGGCGGGGAAACACTGAAGCTTTCTTT. Translation gives CASNHPGRGNTEAFF.

The chain is built from TRBV11-1 and TRBJ2-7; TRBD1 matches at 7 bases. This CDR3 region has 17 residues. V shed 5 bases, J shed 4 bases, and the junction held 17 bases outside the gene matches. Germline CDR1 and CDR2: SGHAT and FQDESV (reference sequence). CDR3 in amino acids: CASSLGQPDGIVYEQYF. The CDR3 DNA sequence: TGTGCCAGCAGCCTGGGACAGCCGGATGGGATTGTATACGAGCAGTACTTC.

The V gene is TRBV19, the J gene TRBJ2-5, with D unresolved. CDR1 is LNHDA and CDR2 is SQIVND in the germline V gene (reference sequence). The CDR3 extends over 9 amino acids. V dropped 4 bases and J dropped 10 bases, with 4 bases sitting between them. The CDR3 DNA is TGTGCCAGTAGTAGACTCCAGTACTTC. It is translated as CASSRLQYF. The variable domain in full, completed from reference TRBV19 and TRBJ2-5, reads DGGITQSPKYLFRKEGQNVTLSCEQNLNHDAMYWYRQDPGQGLRLIYYSQIVNDFQKGDIAEGYSVSREKKESFPLTVTSAQKNPTAFYLCASSRLQYFGPGTRLLVL.

This clonotype was seen more than once but under ten times. J is TRBJ1-4 and V is TRBV2, with D possibly TRBD1 on 6 matching bases. Per germline, CDR1 SNHLY and CDR2 FYNNEI. This CDR3 contains 13 residues. Trimming cost V 3 bases and J 6 bases, with 8 bases left between them. Here the CDR3 reads CASSDYRDEKLFF. For the CDR3, the DNA is TGTGCCAGCAGTGATTACAGGGATGAAAAACTGTTTTTT.

This clonotype has more than one count but fewer than ten. This chain links TRBV7-9 with TRBJ1-1; D possibly corresponds to TRBD1 (6 bases). Germline lookup yields CDR1 SEHNR and CDR2 FQNEAQ (reference sequence). CDR3 size: 13 residues. Trimming took off 4 bases at V and 5 bases at J, with 11 bases between the two ends. The chain's CDR3 is CASSSRTVTEAFF. CDR3 DNA: TGTGCCAGCAGCTCCCGGACAGTAACTGAAGCTTTCTTT.

This clonotype has ten or more counts. J is TRBJ2-2 and V is TRBV9; D may be TRBD2 (5 bases). This CDR3 comprises 14 residues. Germline V CDR1 and CDR2: SGDLS, YYNGEE. Trimming took 2 bases from V and 5 from J, leaving 10 bases between them. CDR3 amino acids: CASSVEDLTGELFF. The DNA for the CDR3 is TGTGCCAGCAGCGTGGAGGACCTGACCGGGGAGCTGTTTTTT.

With regard to this clonotype: A much bigger clone sits one base away, suggesting this may be a read error. The V call is TRBV24-1, the J call TRBJ1-5; 11 bases are shared with TRBD1. Per the germline V gene, CDR1 is KGHDR and CDR2 is SFDVKD. V was pared by 5 bases and J by 6 bases, with 17 bases of the junction left unmatched. The CDR3 is 19 amino acids. CDR3 in amino acids: CATSGDRDRGFAGSQPQHF. CDR3 bases: TGTGCCACCAGTGGCGACCGGGACAGGGGGTTTGCGGGCAGTCAGCCCCAGCATTTT.

This clonotype was counted ten times or more. The chain combines TRBV9 with TRBJ2-6; D is unresolved. V lost 0 bases to trimming and J lost 4 bases, with 5 bases between them. The germline V gene encodes CDR1 SGDLS and CDR2 YYNGEE. This CDR3 has 14 residues. In DNA, the CDR3 is TGTGCCAGCAGCGTAGTGCCAGGGGCCAACGTCCTGACTTTC. Encoded protein: CASSVVPGANVLTF.

The V call is TRBV2, the J call TRBJ2-1; maybe TRBD2 (5 bases). Per germline, CDR1 SNHLY and CDR2 FYNNEI. CDR3 length equals 10 residues. The V end was cut by 4 bases, the J end by 13 bases, with 8 bases between. CDR3 region: CASSGRLQFF. CDR3 nucleotide sequence: TGTGCCAGCAGTGGGAGGCTCCAGTTCTTC.

A few counts support this clonotype. The chain joins TRBV7-9 to TRBJ2-5, with no clear D. The CDR3 spans 14 residues. The germline V and J ends were trimmed by 1 base and 2 bases, with 8 bases remaining between them. Per the germline V gene, CDR1 is SEHNR and CDR2 is FQNEAQ (reference sequence). The CDR3 DNA reads TGTGCCAGCAGCTTAGGCTACGAACAAGAGACCCAGTACTTC. It codes for CASSLGYEQETQYF. Based on the CDR3 plus reference TRBV7-9 and TRBJ2-5, the full variable domain is DTGVSQNPRHKITKRGQNVTFRCDPISEHNRLYWYRQTLGQGPEFLTYFQNEAQLEKSRLLSDRFSAERPKGSFSTLEIQRTEQGDSAMYLCASSLGYEQETQYFGPGTRLLVL.

To note about this clonotype: The junction differs from germline at one of its ends, possibly a read error. The chain combines TRBV10-3 with TRBJ1-1; TRBD1 is a possible D gene (5 bases). Germline V lookup: CDR1 ENHRY, CDR2 SYGVKD. The CDR3 runs to 16 residues. CDR3 sequence (DNA): TGTGCCATCAGTGAGGCTAAGACAGCGGGGAACGCTGAAGCTTTCTTT. It yields the protein CAISEAKTAGNAEAFF.

V is TRBV20-1 and J is TRBJ2-7, with 8 bases identical to TRBD2. Germline CDR1 is DFQATT and CDR2 is SNEGSKA (reference sequence). The CDR3 spans 13 residues. V shed 6 bases, J shed 3 bases, and the junction held 7 bases outside the gene matches. In nucleotides, the CDR3 is TGCAGTGCGACCGAACGGGGGGGCTACGAGCAGTACTTC. Its translation: CSATERGGYEQYF.

The chain carries TRBV6-5 and TRBJ1-2; D not certain. Germline V gene data show CDR1 as MNHEY and CDR2 as SVGAGI. There are 15 residues in the CDR3. Trimming pared 2 bases from V and 1 base from J, leaving 11 bases between. CDR3 protein: CASSYSRTLNYGYTF. Written as DNA, the CDR3 is TGTGCCAGCAGTTACAGCAGGACGCTTAACTATGGCTACACCTTC.

With regard to this clonotype: The junction departs from the called germline gene at one end, perhaps through a read error. The J gene is TRBJ1-2, the V gene TRBV15; D is perhaps TRBD1 (6 bases). This CDR3 contains 13 residues. Germline CDR1 reads LNHNV; CDR2 reads YYDKDF (reference sequence). The CDR3 region has the DNA TGTGCCGCCAGCAGCGGGACAACCTATGGCTACACCTTC. Its protein product is CAASSGTTYGYTF.

This clonotype was found a few times. This chain connects TRBV7-9 to TRBJ1-1; D is unresolved. CDR3 size: 14 residues. V was cut by 8 bases and J by 0 bases, with 13 bases left in between. The germline gives CDR1 SEHNR, CDR2 FQNEAQ (reference sequence). The CDR3 DNA follows: TGTGCCAGCTCGGAGGCAGCCATGAACACTGAAGCTTTCTTT. It codes for CASSEAAMNTEAFF.

Many counts were recorded for this clonotype. J is TRBJ1-6 and V is TRBV7-9; no firm D call. CDR3 length: 16 amino acids. V dropped 0 bases and J dropped 5 bases, with 11 bases sitting between them. The germline V gene has CDR1 SEHNR and CDR2 FQNEAQ (reference sequence). CDR3 in amino acids: CASSLAVGPDNSPLHF. The CDR3 nucleotides are TGTGCCAGCAGCTTAGCGGTGGGTCCTGATAATTCACCCCTCCACTTT.

As to this clonotype: It may be a read error: a sequence one base away is much more abundant. The V call is TRBV7-2, the J call TRBJ1-4; D call uncertain. This CDR3 contains 15 residues. The germline gives CDR1 SGHTA, CDR2 FQGNSA. V was pared by 4 bases and J by 5 bases, with 14 bases between. The CDR3 loop reads CASSSAAWGNEKLFF. CDR3 in DNA: TGTGCCAGCAGCTCAGCGGCATGGGGAAATGAAAAACTGTTTTTT.

Remarks on this clonotype: A read error is possible here, since a much larger clone lies one base away. V is TRBV12-3 or TRBV12-4 and J is TRBJ1-4, with D possibly TRBD1 on 6 matching bases. Trimming took off 7 bases at V and 4 bases at J, with 10 bases between the two ends. This CDR3 comprises 13 residues. CDR3 sequence reads: CASKGHLNEKLFF. The DNA for the CDR3 is TGTGCCAGCAAGGGACACCTTAATGAAAAACTGTTTTTT.

The chain joins TRBV25-1 to TRBJ1-6; 8 nucleotides line up with TRBD1. Germline CDR1 is MGHDK and CDR2 is SYGVNS. Unmatched junction bases numbered 14, after V lost 6 bases and J lost 13 bases. The CDR3 is 15 amino acids. The CDR3 sequence is CASSPKGTGNQPLHF. In nucleotides, the CDR3 is TGTGCCAGCAGCCCAAAAGGGACAGGAAATCAGCCCCTCCACTTT. The complete variable domain, with remaining parts taken from reference TRBV25-1 and TRBJ1-6, reads EADIYQTPRYLVIGTGKKITLECSQTMGHDKMYWYQQDPGMELHLIHYSYGVNSTEKGDLSSESTVSRIRTEHFPLTLESARPSHTSQYLCASSPKGTGNQPLHFGNGTRLTVT.

This clonotype was detected ten times or more. This chain connects TRBV19 to TRBJ1-4; D gene ambiguous. Germline V gene lookup returns CDR1 LNHDA and CDR2 SQIVND (reference sequence). Deletions cut 7 bases from V and 0 bases from J, with 9 bases between. This CDR3 has 14 residues. The CDR3 loop reads CASTESATNEKLFF. In nucleotides, the CDR3 is TGTGCCAGTACAGAGAGCGCAACTAATGAAAAACTGTTTTTT.

This clonotype has a single count. This chain uses TRBV20-1 with TRBJ1-6; 8 bases map to TRBD1. Trimming took 3 bases from V and 7 from J; bases not matched to a gene: 2. The CDR3 sequence is 13 residues long. In germline, CDR1 is DFQATT, CDR2 SNEGSKA (reference sequence). CDR3: CSARAGGNSPLHF. The CDR3 DNA sequence: TGCAGTGCTAGGGCAGGGGGCAATTCACCCCTCCACTTT.

The rearrangement links TRBV12-3 or TRBV12-4 to TRBJ1-2, with D tentatively TRBD1 (6 bases). This CDR3 has 16 amino acids. Deletions cut 3 bases from V and 7 bases from J, with 21 bases between. Here the CDR3 reads CASSFDRMAPKSGYTF. CDR3 DNA sequence: TGTGCCAGCAGTTTTGACAGGATGGCCCCCAAGTCTGGCTACACCTTC.